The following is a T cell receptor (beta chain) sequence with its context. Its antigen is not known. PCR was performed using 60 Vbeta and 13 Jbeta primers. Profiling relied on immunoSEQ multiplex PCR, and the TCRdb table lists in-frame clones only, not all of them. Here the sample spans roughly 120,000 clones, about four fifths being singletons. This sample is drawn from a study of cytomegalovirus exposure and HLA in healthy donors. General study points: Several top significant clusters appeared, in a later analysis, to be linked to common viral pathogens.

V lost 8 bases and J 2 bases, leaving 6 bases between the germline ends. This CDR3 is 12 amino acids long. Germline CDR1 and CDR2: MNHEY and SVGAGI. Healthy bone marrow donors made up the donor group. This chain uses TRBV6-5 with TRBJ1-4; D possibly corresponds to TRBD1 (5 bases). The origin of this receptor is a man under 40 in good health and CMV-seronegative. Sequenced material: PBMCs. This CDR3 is CASWGTNEKLFF. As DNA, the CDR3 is TGTGCCAGCTGGGGCACTAATGAAAAACTGTTTTTT.